This T cell receptor (beta chain) was sequenced for a study of Ad26.COV2.S vaccination and SARS-CoV-2 variants. Whole-study context: Administration of Ad26.COV2.S was intramuscular, either once or twice 56 days apart. Whole-study results and caveats: A substantial breadth of spike-specific CD8+ and CD4+ T cell responses after vaccination has been reported.

The protocol was immunoSEQ multiplex PCR, while the TCRdb copy is restricted to in-frame clones and leaves out a portion. The sample has about 680,000 clones; more than 80% are singletons. Worth noting for this clone: The antigen is not known.

Treatment specified: around 19 received Ad26.COV2.S at low or high dose, single or two shots; roughly five received placebo; per-sample allocation not given. Samples analyzed were those drawn on day 63 after the first vaccine or placebo injection. The CDR3 sequence is 14 residues long. Deletions cut 5 bases from V and 7 bases from J, with 15 bases between. CDR1 is LGHDT and CDR2 is YNNKEL in the germline V gene (reference sequence). The source is a person between 18 and 65 years old who received the Ad26.COV2.S COVID-19 vaccine or a placebo. The starting material was peripheral blood, obtained in a trial of Ad26.COV2.S vaccine versus placebo. The chain uses TRBV3-1 (or the pseudogene TRBV3-2) and TRBJ1-5; weak D call: TRBD1 (5 bases). CDR3 residues: CASSIQGAGQPQHF. The CDR3 DNA is TGTGCCAGCAGCATCCAGGGCGCAGGGCAGCCCCAGCATTTT.